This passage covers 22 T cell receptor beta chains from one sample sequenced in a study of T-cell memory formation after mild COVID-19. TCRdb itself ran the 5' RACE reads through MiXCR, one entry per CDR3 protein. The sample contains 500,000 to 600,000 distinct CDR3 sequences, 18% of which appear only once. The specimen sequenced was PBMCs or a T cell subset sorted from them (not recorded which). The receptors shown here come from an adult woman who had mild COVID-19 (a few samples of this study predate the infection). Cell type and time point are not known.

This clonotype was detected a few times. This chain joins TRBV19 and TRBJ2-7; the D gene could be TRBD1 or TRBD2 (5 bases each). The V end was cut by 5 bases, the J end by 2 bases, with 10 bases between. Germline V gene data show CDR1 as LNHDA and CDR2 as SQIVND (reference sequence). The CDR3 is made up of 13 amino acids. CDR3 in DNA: TGTGCCAGTAGTCCCGGGGCGGCCTACGAGCAGTACTTC. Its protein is CASSPGAAYEQYF.

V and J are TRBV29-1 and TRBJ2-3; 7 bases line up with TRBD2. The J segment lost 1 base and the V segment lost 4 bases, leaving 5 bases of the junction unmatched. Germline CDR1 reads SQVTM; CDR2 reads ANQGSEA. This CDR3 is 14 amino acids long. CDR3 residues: CSVVRGGGTDTQYF. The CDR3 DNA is TGCAGCGTTGTCCGTGGGGGGGGCACAGATACGCAGTATTTT.

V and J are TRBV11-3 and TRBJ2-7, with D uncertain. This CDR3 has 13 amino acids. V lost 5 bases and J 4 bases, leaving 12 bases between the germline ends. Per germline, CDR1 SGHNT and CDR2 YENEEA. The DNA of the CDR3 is TGTGCCAGCAGCCAGTCGCTGGGATACGAGCAGTACTTC. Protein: CASSQSLGYEQYF.

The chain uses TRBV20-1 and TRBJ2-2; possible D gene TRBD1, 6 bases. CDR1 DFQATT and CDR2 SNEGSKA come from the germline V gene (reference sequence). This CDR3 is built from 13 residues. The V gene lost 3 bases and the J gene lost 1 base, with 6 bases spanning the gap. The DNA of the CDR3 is TGCAGTGCTAGGACAGGGAACACCGGGGAGCTGTTTTTT. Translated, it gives CSARTGNTGELFF.

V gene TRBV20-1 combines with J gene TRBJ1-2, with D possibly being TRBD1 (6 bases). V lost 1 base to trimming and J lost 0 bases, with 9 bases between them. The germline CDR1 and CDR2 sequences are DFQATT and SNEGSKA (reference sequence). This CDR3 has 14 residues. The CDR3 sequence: CSARVGAANYGYTF. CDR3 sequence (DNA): TGCAGTGCTAGAGTGGGGGCTGCTAACTATGGCTACACCTTC.

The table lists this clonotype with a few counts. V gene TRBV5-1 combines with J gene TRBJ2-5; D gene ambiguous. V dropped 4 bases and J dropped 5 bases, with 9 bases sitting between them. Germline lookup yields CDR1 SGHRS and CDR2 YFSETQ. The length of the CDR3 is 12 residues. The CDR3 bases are TGCGCCAGCAGCAACCTTGGGGAGACCCAGTACTTC. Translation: CASSNLGETQYF.

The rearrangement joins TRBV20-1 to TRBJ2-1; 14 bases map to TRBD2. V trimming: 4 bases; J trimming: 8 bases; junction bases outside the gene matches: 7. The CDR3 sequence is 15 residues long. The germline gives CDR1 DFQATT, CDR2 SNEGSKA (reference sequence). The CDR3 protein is CSAKGLAGAIDEQFF. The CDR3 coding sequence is TGCAGTGCTAAGGGACTAGCGGGAGCAATCGATGAGCAGTTCTTC.

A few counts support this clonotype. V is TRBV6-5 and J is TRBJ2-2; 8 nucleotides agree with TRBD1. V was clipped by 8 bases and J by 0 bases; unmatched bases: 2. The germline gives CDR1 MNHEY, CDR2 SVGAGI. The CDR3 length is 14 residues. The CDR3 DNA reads TGTGCCAGCGGGACAGGCCCGAACACCGGGGAGCTGTTTTTT. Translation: CASGTGPNTGELFF.

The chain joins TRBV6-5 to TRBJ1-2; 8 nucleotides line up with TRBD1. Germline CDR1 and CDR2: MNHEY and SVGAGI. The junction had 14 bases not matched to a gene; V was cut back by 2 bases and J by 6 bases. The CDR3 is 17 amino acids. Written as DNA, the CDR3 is TGTGCCAGCAGTTACCGATCAACACGGACAGGGAATCATGGCTACACCTTC. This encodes CASSYRSTRTGNHGYTF.

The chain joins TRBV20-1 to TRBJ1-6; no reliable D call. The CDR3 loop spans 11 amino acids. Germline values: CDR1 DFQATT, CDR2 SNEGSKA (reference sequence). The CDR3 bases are TGCTCGGGGAGCCGTAATTCACCCCTCCACTTT. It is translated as CSGSRNSPLHF.

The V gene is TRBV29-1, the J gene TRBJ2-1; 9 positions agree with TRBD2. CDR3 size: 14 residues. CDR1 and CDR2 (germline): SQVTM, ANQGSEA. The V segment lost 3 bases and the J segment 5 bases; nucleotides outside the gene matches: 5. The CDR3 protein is CSVDGLAGHNEQFF. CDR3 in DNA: TGCAGCGTTGATGGGCTAGCGGGGCACAATGAGCAGTTCTTC.

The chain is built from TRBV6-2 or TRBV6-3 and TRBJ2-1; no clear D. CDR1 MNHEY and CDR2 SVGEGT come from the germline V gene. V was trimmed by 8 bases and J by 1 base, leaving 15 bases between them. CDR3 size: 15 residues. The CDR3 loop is CASAGPFGSYNEQFF. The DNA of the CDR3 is TGTGCCAGCGCAGGCCCGTTCGGGTCCTACAATGAGCAGTTCTTC.

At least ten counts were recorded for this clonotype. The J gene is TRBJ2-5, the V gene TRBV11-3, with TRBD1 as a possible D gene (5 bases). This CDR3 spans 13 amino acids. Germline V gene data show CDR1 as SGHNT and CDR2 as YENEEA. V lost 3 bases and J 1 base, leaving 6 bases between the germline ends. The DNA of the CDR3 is TGTGCCAGCAGCTTGACAGTCCAAGAGACCCAGTACTTC. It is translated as CASSLTVQETQYF.

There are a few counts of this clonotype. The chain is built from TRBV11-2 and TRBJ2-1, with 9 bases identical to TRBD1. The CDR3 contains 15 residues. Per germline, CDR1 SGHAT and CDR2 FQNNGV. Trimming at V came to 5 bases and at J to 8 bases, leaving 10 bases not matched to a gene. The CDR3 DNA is TGTGCCAGCAGCCTATGGGGACAGGGCGCCGATGAGCAGTTCTTC. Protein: CASSLWGQGADEQFF.

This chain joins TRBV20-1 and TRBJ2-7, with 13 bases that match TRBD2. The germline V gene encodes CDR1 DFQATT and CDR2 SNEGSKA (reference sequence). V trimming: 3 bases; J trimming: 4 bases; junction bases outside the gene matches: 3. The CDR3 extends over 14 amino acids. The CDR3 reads CSARTSGRLYEQYF. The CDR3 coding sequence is TGCAGTGCTAGGACTAGCGGGAGGCTTTACGAGCAGTACTTC.

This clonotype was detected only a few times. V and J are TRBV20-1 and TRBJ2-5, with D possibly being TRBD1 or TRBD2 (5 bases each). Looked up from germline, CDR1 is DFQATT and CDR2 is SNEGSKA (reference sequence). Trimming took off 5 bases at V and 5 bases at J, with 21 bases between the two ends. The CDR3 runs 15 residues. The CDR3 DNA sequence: TGCAGTGCTCCGGGAAGAGGCCGGGGCCCGGAGACCCAGTACTTC. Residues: CSAPGRGRGPETQYF.

This CDR3 reads CSVKLGLAEPGWYEQYF. CDR3 coding DNA: TGCAGCGTTAAATTGGGACTAGCCGAACCTGGATGGTACGAGCAGTACTTC. The chain uses TRBV29-1 and TRBJ2-7; 9 nucleotides agree with TRBD2. The CDR3 length is 17 residues. After removal of 5 bases from V and 4 bases from J, the junction contained 18 bases not matched to a gene. CDR1 is SQVTM and CDR2 is ANQGSEA in the germline V gene.

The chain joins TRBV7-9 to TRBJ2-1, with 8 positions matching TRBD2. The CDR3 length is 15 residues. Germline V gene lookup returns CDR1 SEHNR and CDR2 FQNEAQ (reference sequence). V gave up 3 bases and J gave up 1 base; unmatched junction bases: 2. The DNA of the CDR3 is TGTGCCAGCAGCTTTTCTAGCGGGTCCTACAATGAGCAGTTCTTC. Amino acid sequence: CASSFSSGSYNEQFF.

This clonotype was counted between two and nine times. Here the CDR3 DNA reads TGTGCCAGCACGGTAGAGAGTGGCCCCTACGAGCAGTACTTC. It specifies CASTVESGPYEQYF. V is TRBV2 and J is TRBJ2-7, with D unresolved. In germline, CDR1 is SNHLY, CDR2 FYNNEI. Trimming took 7 bases from V and 2 from J, leaving 15 bases between them. The CDR3 has 14 residues.

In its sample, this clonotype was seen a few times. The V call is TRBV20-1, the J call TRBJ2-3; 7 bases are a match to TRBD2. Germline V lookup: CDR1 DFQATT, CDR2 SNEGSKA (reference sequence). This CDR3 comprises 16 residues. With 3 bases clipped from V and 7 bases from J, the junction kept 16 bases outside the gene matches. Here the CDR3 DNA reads TGCAGTGCTAGGCCGGCGGGGGTCAAGGGGTCGAATACGCAGTATTTT. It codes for CSARPAGVKGSNTQYF.

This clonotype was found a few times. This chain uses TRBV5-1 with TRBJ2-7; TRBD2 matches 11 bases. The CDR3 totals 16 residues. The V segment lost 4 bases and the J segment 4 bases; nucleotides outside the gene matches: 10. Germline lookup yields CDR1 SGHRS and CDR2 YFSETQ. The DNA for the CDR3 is TGCGCCAGCAGCCCCCACCGATTAGCGGGAGGGTACGAGCAGTACTTC. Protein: CASSPHRLAGGYEQYF.

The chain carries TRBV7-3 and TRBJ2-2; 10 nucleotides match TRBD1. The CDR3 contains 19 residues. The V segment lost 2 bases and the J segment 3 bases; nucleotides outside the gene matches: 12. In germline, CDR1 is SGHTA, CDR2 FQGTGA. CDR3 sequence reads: CASSLGTGAGSVYTGELFF. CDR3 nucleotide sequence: TGTGCCAGCAGCTTAGGGACAGGGGCCGGTAGTGTATACACCGGGGAGCTGTTTTTT.